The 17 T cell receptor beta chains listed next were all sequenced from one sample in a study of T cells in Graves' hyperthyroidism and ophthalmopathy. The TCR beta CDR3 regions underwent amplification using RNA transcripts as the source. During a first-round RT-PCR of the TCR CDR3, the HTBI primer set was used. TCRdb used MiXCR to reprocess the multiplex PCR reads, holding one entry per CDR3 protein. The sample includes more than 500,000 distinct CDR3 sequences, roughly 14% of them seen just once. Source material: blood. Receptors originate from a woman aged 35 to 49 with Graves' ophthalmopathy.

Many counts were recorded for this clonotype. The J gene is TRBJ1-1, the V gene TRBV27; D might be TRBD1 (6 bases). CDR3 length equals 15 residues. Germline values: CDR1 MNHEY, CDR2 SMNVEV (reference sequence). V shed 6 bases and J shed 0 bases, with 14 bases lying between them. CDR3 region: CASRAWGAVNTEAFF. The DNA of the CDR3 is TGTGCCAGCAGAGCCTGGGGGGCAGTGAACACTGAAGCTTTCTTT.

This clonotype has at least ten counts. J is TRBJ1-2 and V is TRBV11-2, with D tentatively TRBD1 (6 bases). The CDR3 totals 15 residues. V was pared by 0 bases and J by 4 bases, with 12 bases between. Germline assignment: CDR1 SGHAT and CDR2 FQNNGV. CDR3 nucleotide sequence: TGTGCCAGCAGCTTAGATATCGACAGGATCTATGGCTACACCTTC. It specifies CASSLDIDRIYGYTF.

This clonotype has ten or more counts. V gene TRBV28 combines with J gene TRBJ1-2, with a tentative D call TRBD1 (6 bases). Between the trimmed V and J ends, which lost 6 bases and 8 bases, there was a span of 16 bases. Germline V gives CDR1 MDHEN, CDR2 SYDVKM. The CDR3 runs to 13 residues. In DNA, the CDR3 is TGTGCCAGCAGGACCATGGGACAAAGGGGCTACACCTTC. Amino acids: CASRTMGQRGYTF.

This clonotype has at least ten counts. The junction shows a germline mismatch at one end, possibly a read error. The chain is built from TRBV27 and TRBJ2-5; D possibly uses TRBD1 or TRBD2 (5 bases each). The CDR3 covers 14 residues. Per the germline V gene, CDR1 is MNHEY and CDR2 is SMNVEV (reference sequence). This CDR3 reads CASSLFRDQETQYF. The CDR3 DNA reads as TGTGCCAGCAGTTTATTTCGGGACCAAGAGACTCAGTACTTC.

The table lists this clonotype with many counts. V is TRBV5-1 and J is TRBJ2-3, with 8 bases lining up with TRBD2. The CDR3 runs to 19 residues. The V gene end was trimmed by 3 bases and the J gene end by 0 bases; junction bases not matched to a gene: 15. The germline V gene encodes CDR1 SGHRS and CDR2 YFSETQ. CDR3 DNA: TGCGCCAGCAGCTCCTACTATAGCGGGAAAGGCACCAGCACAGATACGCAGTATTTT. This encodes CASSSYYSGKGTSTDTQYF.

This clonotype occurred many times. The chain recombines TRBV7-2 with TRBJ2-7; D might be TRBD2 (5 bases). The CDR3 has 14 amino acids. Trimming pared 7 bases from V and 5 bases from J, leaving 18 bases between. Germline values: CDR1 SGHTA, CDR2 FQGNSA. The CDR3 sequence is CASTREGILHEQYF. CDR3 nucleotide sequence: TGTGCCAGCACCCGTGAGGGTATCCTGCACGAGCAGTACTTC.

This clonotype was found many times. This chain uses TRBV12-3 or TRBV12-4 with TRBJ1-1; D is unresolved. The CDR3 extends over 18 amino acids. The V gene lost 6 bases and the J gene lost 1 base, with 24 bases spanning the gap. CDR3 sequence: CASSPWPFGYSRNTEAFF. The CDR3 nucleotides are TGTGCCAGCAGCCCGTGGCCGTTTGGGTATAGTAGGAACACTGAAGCTTTCTTT.

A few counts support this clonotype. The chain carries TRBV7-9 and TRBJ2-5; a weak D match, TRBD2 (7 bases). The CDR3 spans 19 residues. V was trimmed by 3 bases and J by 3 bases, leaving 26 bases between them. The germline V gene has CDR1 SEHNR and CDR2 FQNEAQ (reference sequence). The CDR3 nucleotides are TGTGCCAGCAGCTTCATTTTCGGTGGGGCAGGGGAGGGTGAAGAGACCCAGTACTTC. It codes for CASSFIFGGAGEGEETQYF.

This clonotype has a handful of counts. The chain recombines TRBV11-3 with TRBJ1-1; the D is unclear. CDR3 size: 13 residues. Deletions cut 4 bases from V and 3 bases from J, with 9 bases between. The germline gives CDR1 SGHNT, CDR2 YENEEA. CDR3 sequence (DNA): TGTGCCAGCAGCTCAAGCGAGGACACTGAAGCTTTCTTT. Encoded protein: CASSSSEDTEAFF.

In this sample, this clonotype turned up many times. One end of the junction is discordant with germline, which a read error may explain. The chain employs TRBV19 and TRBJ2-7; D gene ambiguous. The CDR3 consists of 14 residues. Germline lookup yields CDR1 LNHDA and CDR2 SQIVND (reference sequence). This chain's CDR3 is CANSMSAYRYEQYF. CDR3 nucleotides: TGTGCCAATAGTATGTCCGCGTATCGATACGAGCAGTACTTC. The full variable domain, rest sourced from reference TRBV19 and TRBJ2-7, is DGGITQSPKYLFRKEGQNVTLSCEQNLNHDAMYWYRQDPGQGLRLIYYSQIVNDFQKGDIAEGYSVSREKKESFPLTVTSAQKNPTAFYLCANSMSAYRYEQYFGPGTRLTVT.

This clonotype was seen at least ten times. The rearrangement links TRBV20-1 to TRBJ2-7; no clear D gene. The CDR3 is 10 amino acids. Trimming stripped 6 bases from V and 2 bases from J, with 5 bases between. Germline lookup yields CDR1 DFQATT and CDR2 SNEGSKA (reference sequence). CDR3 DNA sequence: TGCAGTGCCGAGACCTACGAGCAGTACTTC. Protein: CSAETYEQYF.

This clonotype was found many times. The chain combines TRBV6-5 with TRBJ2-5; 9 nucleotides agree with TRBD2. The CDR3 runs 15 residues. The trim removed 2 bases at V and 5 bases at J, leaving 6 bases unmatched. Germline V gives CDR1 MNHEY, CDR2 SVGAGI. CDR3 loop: CASSYGGRAVETQYF. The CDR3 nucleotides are TGTGCCAGCAGTTACGGCGGGAGGGCCGTTGAGACCCAGTACTTC.

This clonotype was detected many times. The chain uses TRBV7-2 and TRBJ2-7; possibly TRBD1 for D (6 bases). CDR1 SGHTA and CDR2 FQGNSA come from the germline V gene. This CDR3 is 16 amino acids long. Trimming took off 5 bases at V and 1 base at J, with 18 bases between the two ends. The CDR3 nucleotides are TGTGCCAGCAGCCCGAACAGGGTCGCCGCGTCCTACGAGCAGTACTTC. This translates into CASSPNRVAASYEQYF.

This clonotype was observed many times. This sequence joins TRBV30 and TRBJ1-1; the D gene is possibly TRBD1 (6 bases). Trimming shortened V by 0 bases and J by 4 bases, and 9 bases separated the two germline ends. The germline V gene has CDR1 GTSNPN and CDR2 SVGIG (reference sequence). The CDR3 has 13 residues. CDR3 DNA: TGTGCCTGGAGTGTCTACAGGGTCACTGAAGCTTTCTTT. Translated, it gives CAWSVYRVTEAFF.

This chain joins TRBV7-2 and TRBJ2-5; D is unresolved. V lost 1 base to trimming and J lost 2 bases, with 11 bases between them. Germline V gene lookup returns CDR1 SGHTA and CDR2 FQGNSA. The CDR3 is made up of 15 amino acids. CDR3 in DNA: TGTGCCAGCAGCTTAGTATTAACGGCTCAAGAGACCCAGTACTTC. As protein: CASSLVLTAQETQYF.

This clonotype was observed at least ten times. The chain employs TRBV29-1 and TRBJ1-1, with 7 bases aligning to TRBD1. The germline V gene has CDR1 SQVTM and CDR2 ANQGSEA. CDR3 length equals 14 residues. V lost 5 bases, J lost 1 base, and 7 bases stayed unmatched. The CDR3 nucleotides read TGCAGCGTTAGGCGTGGGACAGAGAACACTGAAGCTTTCTTT. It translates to CSVRRGTENTEAFF. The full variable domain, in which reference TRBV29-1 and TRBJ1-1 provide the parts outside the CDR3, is SAVISQKPSRDICQRGTSLTIQCQVDSQVTMMFWYRQQPGQSLTLIATANQGSEATYESGFVIDKFPISRPNLTFSTLTVSNMSPEDSSIYLCSVRRGTENTEAFFGQGTRLTVV.

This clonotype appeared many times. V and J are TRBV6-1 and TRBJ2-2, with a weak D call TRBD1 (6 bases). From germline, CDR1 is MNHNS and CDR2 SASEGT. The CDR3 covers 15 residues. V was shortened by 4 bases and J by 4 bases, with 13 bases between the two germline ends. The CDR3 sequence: CASSAAGAFTGELFF. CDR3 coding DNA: TGTGCCAGCAGTGCGGCAGGGGCCTTCACCGGGGAGCTGTTTTTT.